A selection of T cell receptor beta chains follows, all from one sample in a study of OX40 agonist ivuxolimab in advanced cancers. Data came from immunoSEQ multiplex PCR; TCRdb stores just in-frame clones and leaves some out. The sample contains tens of thousands of clones, about 87% of which appear only once. This material consisted of CD4+ or CD8+ T cells sorted from blood, taken in a trial of the OX40 agonist ivuxolimab. These receptor sequences come from an adult with an advanced solid tumor such as melanoma, head and neck, liver or kidney cancer. Both conserved end residues are part of each CDR3. D genes are given only for firm matches. Expanded clones are given a class, and other clones once, few, many or no size at all.

CDR3aa,CDR3nt,j_gene,abundance,d_gene,v_gene
CASSLKENSNQPQHF,TGTGCCAGCAGTTTAAAGGAAAATAGCAATCAGCCCCAGCATTTT,TRBJ1-5,once,-,TRBV27
CASSWRDSHYGYTF,TGTGCCAGCAGCTGGAGGGACAGCCACTATGGCTACACCTTC,TRBJ1-2,-,TRBD1,TRBV5-4
CASSVTFGEQYF,TGTGCCAGCAGCGTCACCTTCGGCGAGCAGTACTTC,TRBJ2-7,once,-,TRBV25-1
CAWSVSGGSGIYF,TGTGCCTGGAGTGTATCCGGAGGCAGCGGCATATATTTT,TRBJ1-3,few,-,TRBV30
CASSMSRGSYEQYF,TGTGCCAGTAGTATGAGTAGGGGGAGCTACGAGCAGTACTTC,TRBJ2-7,-,-,TRBV19
CASSPRLKEKQFF,TGTGCCAGCTCACCTCGACTTAAGGAAAAGCAGTTCTTC,TRBJ2-1,once,-,TRBV18
CASSQDPLIAGVGEQYF,TGCGCCAGCAGCCAAGACCCGTTAATAGCGGGAGTTGGAGAGCAGTACTTC,TRBJ2-7,-,TRBD2,TRBV4-1
CASSLVGSSYEQYF,TGTGCCAGCAGCTTAGTCGGGTCCTCCTACGAGCAGTACTTC,TRBJ2-7,-,-,TRBV11-2
CAWRRGRSSYNEQFF,TGTGCCTGGCGTAGGGGCAGGAGCTCCTACAATGAGCAGTTCTTC,TRBJ2-1,-,-,TRBV30
CASSWAAGSHEQYF,TGTGCCAGTAGTTGGGCAGCAGGGAGCCACGAGCAGTACTTC,TRBJ2-7,-,-,TRBV19
CASSQYRSSYEQYF,TGTGCCAGCAGCCAGTACAGGTCCTCCTACGAGCAGTACTTC,TRBJ2-7,once,-,TRBV14
CASSGAGGPYNEQFF,TGTGCCAGCAGCGGAGCGGGAGGGCCCTACAATGAGCAGTTCTTC,TRBJ2-1,-,TRBD2,TRBV9
CATSRDLRGATNEKLFF,TGTGCCACCAGCAGAGATCTACGGGGGGCAACTAATGAAAAACTGTTTTTT,TRBJ1-4,-,-,TRBV15
CAINTDRSYEQYF,TGTGCCATCAATACGGACCGTTCCTACGAGCAGTACTTC,TRBJ2-7,-,-,TRBV10-3
CASSLSGGSYGYTF,TGCGCCAGCAGCTTGTCAGGAGGGAGTTATGGCTACACCTTC,TRBJ1-2,-,-,TRBV5-1
CASSPDRVRYEQYF,TGTGCCAGCAGTCCCGACAGGGTACGCTACGAGCAGTACTTC,TRBJ2-7,-,TRBD1,TRBV28
CASSLEEVTNTEAFF,TGCGCCAGCAGCTTGGAGGAGGTCACGAACACTGAAGCTTTCTTT,TRBJ1-1,-,-,TRBV5-1
CASSIGYNEQFF,TGTGCCAGTAGTATCGGCTACAATGAGCAGTTCTTC,TRBJ2-1,-,-,TRBV19
CASSLSTGREKLFF,TGTGCCAGCAGCTTATCAACAGGGCGGGAAAAACTGTTTTTT,TRBJ1-4,-,-,TRBV5-4
CASKLSGTDHGYTF,TGTGCCAGCAAACTCTCCGGGACAGATCATGGCTACACCTTC,TRBJ1-2,-,TRBD1,TRBV5-5
CASSQGQGDTEAFF,TGTGCCAGCAGTCAGGGACAGGGGGACACTGAAGCTTTCTTT,TRBJ1-1,once,TRBD1,TRBV6-4
CASSYSAMNTEAFF,TGTGCCAGCAGTTACTCGGCGATGAACACTGAAGCTTTCTTT,TRBJ1-1,-,-,TRBV6-5
CASSLGGNLGNQPQHF,TGTGCCAGCAGCTTAGGGGGAAATCTCGGCAATCAGCCCCAGCATTTT,TRBJ1-5,once,-,TRBV7-8
CASSFLGVLYNEQFF,TGTGCCAGCAGCTTTCTCGGGGTTCTATACAATGAGCAGTTCTTC,TRBJ2-1,-,-,TRBV7-2